Listed below are T cell receptor beta chains from one sample, sequenced in a study of beta chain features in type 1 diabetes. Assay: immunoSEQ multiplex PCR; the TCRdb copy retains only in-frame clones and omits some. The sample has around 340,000 clones, roughly 9% seen once. Material: central memory CD4+ T cells from blood. All receptors derive from a man younger than 45 with type 1 diabetes. Both conserved end residues are part of each CDR3. The D gene is left open where the match is weak. Some rows mark clone size as missing; the rest say once, few, many or name a class of expanded clone.

j_call: TRBJ2-5
d_call: -
v_call: TRBV21-1
clone_size: many
cdr3_aa: CASSLTGGQNQETQYF
cdr3_nt: TGTGCCAGCAGCCTGACGGGCGGCCAAAACCAAGAGACCCAGTACTTC

j_call: TRBJ1-2
d_call: -
v_call: TRBV19
clone_size: -
cdr3_aa: CASSSRGRDGYTF
cdr3_nt: TGTGCCAGTAGTAGCAGGGGCCGGGATGGCTACACCTTC

j_call: TRBJ1-5
d_call: -
v_call: TRBV5-6
clone_size: many
cdr3_aa: CASTMGPALGNQPQHF
cdr3_nt: TGTGCCAGCACTATGGGCCCAGCTTTGGGCAATCAGCCCCAGCATTTT

j_call: TRBJ1-2
d_call: -
v_call: TRBV7-9
clone_size: -
cdr3_aa: CASSFPDVRYTF
cdr3_nt: TGTGCCAGCAGTTTCCCGGATGTTCGCTACACCTTC

j_call: TRBJ2-5
d_call: -
v_call: TRBV5-1
clone_size: few
cdr3_aa: CASSSLLETQYF
cdr3_nt: TGCGCCAGCAGCTCGTTATTAGAGACCCAGTACTTC

j_call: TRBJ2-5
d_call: -
v_call: TRBV6-1
clone_size: few
cdr3_aa: CASSELRTAYF
cdr3_nt: TGTGCCAGCAGTGAGTTAAGGACTGCGTACTTC

j_call: TRBJ2-7
d_call: TRBD1
v_call: TRBV7-9
clone_size: few
cdr3_aa: CASSSQRPGTGAYEQYF
cdr3_nt: TGTGCCAGCAGCTCTCAAAGGCCAGGGACAGGGGCCTACGAGCAGTACTTC

j_call: TRBJ2-3
d_call: -
v_call: TRBV28
clone_size: few
cdr3_aa: CASSVPGRTDTQYF
cdr3_nt: TGTGCCAGCAGCGTACCCGGGCGTACAGATACGCAGTATTTT

j_call: TRBJ1-2
d_call: TRBD1
v_call: TRBV27
clone_size: few
cdr3_aa: CASSWGTGNYGYTF
cdr3_nt: TGTGCCAGCAGCTGGGGGACAGGCAACTATGGCTACACCTTC

j_call: TRBJ2-1
d_call: TRBD1
v_call: TRBV28
clone_size: many
cdr3_aa: CASAAGGQVSYNEQFF
cdr3_nt: TGTGCCAGCGCCGCCGGGGGACAGGTCTCCTACAATGAGCAGTTCTTC

j_call: TRBJ2-5
d_call: TRBD2
v_call: TRBV7-2
clone_size: -
cdr3_aa: CASSRYLAGVQETQYF
cdr3_nt: TGTGCCAGCAGCCGCTACCTAGCGGGGGTCCAAGAGACCCAGTACTTC

j_call: TRBJ2-3
d_call: TRBD1
v_call: TRBV6-5
clone_size: once
cdr3_aa: CASSRSRGRTDTQYF
cdr3_nt: TGTGCCAGCAGCAGGAGCAGGGGGCGCACAGATACGCAGTATTTT

j_call: TRBJ2-7
d_call: TRBD1
v_call: TRBV30
clone_size: -
cdr3_aa: CAWSRDRGQQYF
cdr3_nt: TGTGCCTGGAGCCGGGACAGGGGGCAGCAGTACTTC

j_call: TRBJ2-7
d_call: -
v_call: TRBV5-4
clone_size: few
cdr3_aa: CASSPTRVFSYEQYF
cdr3_nt: TGTGCCAGCAGCCCCACCAGGGTTTTCTCCTACGAGCAGTACTTC

j_call: TRBJ2-1
d_call: TRBD1
v_call: TRBV10-2
clone_size: -
cdr3_aa: CASTPGTGAYNEQFF
cdr3_nt: TGCGCCAGCACCCCCGGGACAGGGGCCTACAATGAGCAGTTCTTC

j_call: TRBJ2-5
d_call: TRBD2
v_call: TRBV5-8
clone_size: -
cdr3_aa: CASSRGTRLETQYF
cdr3_nt: TGTGCCAGCAGCCGGGGGACTAGATTGGAGACCCAGTACTTC

j_call: TRBJ2-3
d_call: -
v_call: TRBV21-1
clone_size: -
cdr3_aa: CASTPLPGEGTDTQYF
cdr3_nt: TGTGCCAGCACCCCGCTCCCAGGGGAAGGGACAGATACGCAGTATTTT

j_call: TRBJ2-7
d_call: -
v_call: TRBV27
clone_size: -
cdr3_aa: CASSTHGEVYEQYF
cdr3_nt: TGTGCCAGCAGTACCCACGGGGAAGTCTACGAGCAGTACTTC

j_call: TRBJ1-1
d_call: -
v_call: TRBV7-2
clone_size: many
cdr3_aa: CASSLVRGRNTEAFF
cdr3_nt: TGTGCCAGCAGCTTAGTCCGGGGGCGCAACACTGAAGCTTTCTTT

j_call: TRBJ1-3
d_call: TRBD1
v_call: TRBV7-6
clone_size: few
cdr3_aa: CASSLRTGIDSGNTIYF
cdr3_nt: TGTGCCAGCAGCCTCCGGACAGGGATCGACTCTGGAAACACCATATATTTT

j_call: TRBJ2-5
d_call: -
v_call: TRBV7-2
clone_size: -
cdr3_aa: CASSLGHRETQYF
cdr3_nt: TGTGCCAGCAGCTTGGGGCATCGAGAGACCCAGTACTTC

j_call: TRBJ2-3
d_call: TRBD2
v_call: TRBV6-5
clone_size: -
cdr3_aa: CASRERGTTDTQYF
cdr3_nt: TGTGCCAGCAGAGAGCGGGGGACTACAGATACGCAGTATTTT

j_call: TRBJ2-5
d_call: -
v_call: TRBV10-1
clone_size: few
cdr3_aa: CASSESGVGVRQETQYF
cdr3_nt: TGCGCCAGCAGTGAGTCGGGGGTCGGGGTACGGCAAGAGACCCAGTACTTC

j_call: TRBJ2-3
d_call: -
v_call: TRBV18
clone_size: -
cdr3_aa: CASSPGSTDTQYF
cdr3_nt: TGTGCCAGCTCACCCGGGAGCACAGATACGCAGTATTTT

j_call: TRBJ2-3
d_call: -
v_call: TRBV5-1
clone_size: -
cdr3_aa: CATSTAGAPGDTQYF
cdr3_nt: TGCGCCACCTCTACGGCGGGGGCACCTGGAGATACGCAGTATTTT

j_call: TRBJ2-5
d_call: -
v_call: TRBV15
clone_size: few
cdr3_aa: CATSRDGTHSGETQYF
cdr3_nt: TGTGCCACCAGCAGAGATGGGACACACTCGGGAGAGACCCAGTACTTC

j_call: TRBJ1-5
d_call: TRBD1
v_call: TRBV27
clone_size: -
cdr3_aa: CASRTGGQPQHF
cdr3_nt: TGTGCCAGCAGGACAGGGGGACAGCCCCAGCATTTT

j_call: TRBJ2-2
d_call: -
v_call: TRBV5-1
clone_size: few
cdr3_aa: CASSLGEETGELFF
cdr3_nt: TGCGCCAGCAGCTTGGGTGAGGAAACCGGGGAGCTGTTTTTT

j_call: TRBJ1-1
d_call: -
v_call: TRBV7-2
clone_size: -
cdr3_aa: CASSQQQNTEAFF
cdr3_nt: TGTGCCAGCAGCCAACAACAGAACACTGAAGCTTTCTTT

j_call: TRBJ1-5
d_call: -
v_call: TRBV2
clone_size: few
cdr3_aa: CASSEGSDQPQHF
cdr3_nt: TGTGCCAGCAGTGAGGGGAGCGATCAGCCCCAGCATTTT

j_call: TRBJ1-1
d_call: -
v_call: TRBV13
clone_size: -
cdr3_aa: CASSLTGNTEAFF
cdr3_nt: TGTGCCAGCAGCTTAACGGGGAACACTGAAGCTTTCTTT

j_call: TRBJ2-3
d_call: -
v_call: TRBV27
clone_size: few
cdr3_aa: CASSFVHSTDTQYF
cdr3_nt: TGTGCCAGCAGTTTTGTCCATTCCACAGATACGCAGTATTTT

j_call: TRBJ1-1
d_call: -
v_call: TRBV30
clone_size: few
cdr3_aa: CAWRGRAEAFF
cdr3_nt: TGTGCCTGGAGGGGTCGGGCTGAAGCTTTCTTT

j_call: TRBJ2-1
d_call: -
v_call: TRBV7-8
clone_size: few
cdr3_aa: CASSHDRLFGNEQFF
cdr3_nt: TGTGCCAGCAGCCATGACAGGTTATTTGGCAATGAGCAGTTCTTC

j_call: TRBJ2-7
d_call: -
v_call: TRBV18
clone_size: few
cdr3_aa: CASSPEVIRGYEQYF
cdr3_nt: TGTGCCAGCTCACCCGAAGTAATCCGAGGTTACGAGCAGTACTTC

j_call: TRBJ2-5
d_call: TRBD2
v_call: TRBV7-9
clone_size: few
cdr3_aa: CASSPGGLRGTQYF
cdr3_nt: TGTGCCAGCAGCCCGGGGGGACTAAGAGGGACCCAGTACTTC

j_call: TRBJ1-5
d_call: -
v_call: TRBV13
clone_size: few
cdr3_aa: CASSPWVRGNQPQHF
cdr3_nt: TGTGCCAGCAGCCCTTGGGTGAGGGGAAATCAGCCCCAGCATTTT

j_call: TRBJ2-3
d_call: TRBD2
v_call: TRBV7-2
clone_size: few
cdr3_aa: CASSRPGLEPDTQYF
cdr3_nt: TGTGCCAGCAGCCGACCGGGACTAGAGCCAGATACGCAGTATTTT

j_call: TRBJ2-7
d_call: -
v_call: TRBV5-6
clone_size: -
cdr3_aa: CASSLRQAYEQYF
cdr3_nt: TGTGCCAGCAGCTTGCGACAGGCCTACGAGCAGTACTTC

j_call: TRBJ2-2
d_call: -
v_call: TRBV5-6
clone_size: -
cdr3_aa: CASSWDANTGELFF
cdr3_nt: TGTGCCAGCAGCTGGGATGCGAACACCGGGGAGCTGTTTTTT

j_call: TRBJ1-6
d_call: TRBD1
v_call: TRBV7-2
clone_size: -
cdr3_aa: CATTGGLNSPLHF
cdr3_nt: TGTGCCACTACAGGGGGACTTAATTCACCCCTCCACTTT

j_call: TRBJ2-7
d_call: -
v_call: TRBV18
clone_size: -
cdr3_aa: CASSLAEGGYEQYF
cdr3_nt: TGTGCCAGCTCCCTAGCCGAGGGCGGCTACGAGCAGTACTTC

j_call: TRBJ1-2
d_call: TRBD1
v_call: TRBV30
clone_size: few
cdr3_aa: CAWSVSGQGYGYTF
cdr3_nt: TGTGCCTGGAGTGTATCGGGACAGGGTTATGGCTACACCTTC

j_call: TRBJ2-5
d_call: TRBD2
v_call: TRBV9
clone_size: -
cdr3_aa: CASSVTSGGEHETQYF
cdr3_nt: TGTGCCAGCAGCGTGACTAGCGGGGGGGAGCATGAGACCCAGTACTTC

j_call: TRBJ1-3
d_call: -
v_call: TRBV25-1
clone_size: few
cdr3_aa: CASSDDLSGNTIYF
cdr3_nt: TGTGCCAGCAGTGATGACTTATCTGGAAACACCATATATTTT

j_call: TRBJ1-1
d_call: -
v_call: TRBV6-5
clone_size: -
cdr3_aa: CASSSPDQTLEAFF
cdr3_nt: TGTGCCAGCAGCAGCCCGGATCAGACTCTTGAAGCTTTCTTT

j_call: TRBJ2-1
d_call: TRBD2
v_call: TRBV5-6
clone_size: many
cdr3_aa: CASFGRPKRGGYNEQFF
cdr3_nt: TGTGCCAGCTTCGGCCGACCGAAGCGGGGGGGTTACAATGAGCAGTTCTTC

j_call: TRBJ2-7
d_call: TRBD2
v_call: TRBV5-4
clone_size: few
cdr3_aa: CASSLEFGGSYYF
cdr3_nt: TGTGCCAGCAGCTTGGAGTTTGGCGGGAGTTACTACTTC

j_call: TRBJ1-6
d_call: -
v_call: TRBV2
clone_size: -
cdr3_aa: CASSEASLRGGYNSPLHF
cdr3_nt: TGTGCCAGCAGTGAAGCTTCCCTGAGAGGGGGCTATAATTCACCCCTCCACTTT

j_call: TRBJ1-4
d_call: TRBD1
v_call: TRBV30
clone_size: few
cdr3_aa: CAWGDRGPEKLFF
cdr3_nt: TGTGCCTGGGGGGACAGGGGGCCTGAAAAACTGTTTTTT

j_call: TRBJ2-7
d_call: -
v_call: TRBV21-1
clone_size: few
cdr3_aa: CASSKVGSDSYEQYF
cdr3_nt: TGTGCCAGCAGCAAAGTAGGATCAGACTCCTACGAGCAGTACTTC

j_call: TRBJ2-5
d_call: TRBD2
v_call: TRBV9
clone_size: -
cdr3_aa: CASSVASGGKETQYF
cdr3_nt: TGTGCCAGCAGCGTAGCTAGCGGGGGGAAGGAGACCCAGTACTTC

j_call: TRBJ2-7
d_call: -
v_call: TRBV4-1
clone_size: few
cdr3_aa: CASSQDLNSYEQYF
cdr3_nt: TGCGCCAGCAGCCAAGATTTGAACTCCTACGAGCAGTACTTC

j_call: TRBJ2-1
d_call: TRBD2
v_call: TRBV7-9
clone_size: -
cdr3_aa: CASSYRGDPYNEQFF
cdr3_nt: TGTGCCAGCAGCTACCGGGGGGACCCCTACAATGAGCAGTTCTTC

j_call: TRBJ2-3
d_call: TRBD1
v_call: TRBV7-2
clone_size: -
cdr3_aa: CASSSRTGTSGTDTQYF
cdr3_nt: TGTGCCAGCAGCTCACGGACAGGGACTTCGGGCACAGATACGCAGTATTTT

j_call: TRBJ2-7
d_call: TRBD1
v_call: TRBV7-2
clone_size: few
cdr3_aa: CASSFGDRASEQYF
cdr3_nt: TGTGCCAGCAGCTTCGGGGACAGGGCCTCCGAGCAGTACTTC

j_call: TRBJ1-5
d_call: -
v_call: TRBV6-1
clone_size: -
cdr3_aa: CASREYSNQPQHF
cdr3_nt: TGTGCCAGCAGGGAATATAGCAATCAGCCCCAGCATTTT

j_call: TRBJ1-2
d_call: -
v_call: TRBV21-1
clone_size: -
cdr3_aa: CASSKEDRQGFNYGYTF
cdr3_nt: TGTGCCAGCAGCAAAGAAGATCGGCAGGGTTTTAACTATGGCTACACCTTC

j_call: TRBJ2-2
d_call: -
v_call: TRBV7-9
clone_size: many
cdr3_aa: CASSQGGQLLTGELFF
cdr3_nt: TGTGCCAGCAGCCAGGGGGGACAGCTACTCACCGGGGAGCTGTTTTTT

j_call: TRBJ1-1
d_call: -
v_call: TRBV29-1
clone_size: few
cdr3_aa: CSVQAETEAFF
cdr3_nt: TGCAGCGTTCAAGCTGAGACTGAAGCTTTCTTT